The present entry profiles one T cell receptor beta chain with its context. What antigen it recognizes has not been identified. Base qualities are not at hand, and no much larger clone is one base apart. The immunoSEQ Assay was used to sequence TCRbeta CDR3 regions. After extraction, genomic DNA underwent amplification by bias-controlled multiplex PCR, followed by high-throughput sequencing. In the original analysis: To quantify the absolute abundance of every unique TCRbeta CDR3 region, sequences were collapsed and filtered. T cell fraction was estimated by normalizing TCRbeta template counts to usable DNA, with usable DNA measured through amplification of reference genes found in all nucleated cells. Repertoire TCRs were annotated as SARS-CoV-2-specific by exact matching of V gene, CDR3 amino acid sequence and J gene to a known reactive TCR set. The reference SARS-CoV-2 TCR set was obtained from MIRA and was filtered for enrichment in COVID-19-positive ImmuneCODE repertoires, whereby public or cross-reactive TCRs were removed. Based on the MIRA antigens, annotated TCRs were further analysed at the level of specific ORF or position within ORF. Breadth was defined as annotated unique rearrangements over total unique productive rearrangements; depth was the summed frequency of those rearrangements. Two-sided Wilcoxon rank-sum tests were used to compare TCR breadth between groups. TCRdb's version of the immuneACCESS table is confined to in-frame rearrangements and falls short of the full clone set. An unresolved V gene accounts for under half of the shortfall where checked; the remainder is of unknown origin. The D gene and trimming were derived from the DNA, and the V and J assignments and clone size from that table. Recorded for this sample are 200,000 to 300,000 clones; 85% to 90% of them occurred a single time. The top ten clones comprise about 10% of the sample.

The data are from a study of Ad26.COV2.S vaccination and SARS-CoV-2 variants (dated by TCRdb to 2020 to 2023). Looking at the study overall: Vaccine-arm donors were drawn from COV1001, a multicentre, randomized, double-blind, placebo-controlled phase I-IIa trial of Ad26.COV2.S in healthy adults. The TCR-sequenced set comprised approximately 32 samples: approximately 19 Ad26.COV2.S vaccine recipients, 5 placebo recipients and 8 SARS-CoV-2 convalescent individuals. Ad26.COV2.S was given intramuscularly at 5x10^10 or 1x10^11 viral particles, as a single shot or as two shots 56 days apart. Investigators remained blinded to trial group allocation during experiments and outcome assessment. Trial participants were randomized into five groups of five, in which low-dose or high-dose Ad26.COV2.S was given once or twice, or placebo was given on both occasions. Sequencing of the TCRbeta repertoire served to evaluate the specificity and breadth of SARS-CoV-2-reactive T cell receptors following Ad26.COV2.S vaccination. The full study reports these points: Non-spike TCR breadth was comparable between vaccine and placebo recipients, consistent with the vaccine containing only spike. According to the authors, total T cell responses may have been underestimated by the TCR breadth and depth analyses. The study lacked the statistical power to compare responses across vaccine doses or regimens. Substantial breadth of spike-specific CD8+ and CD4+ T cell responses was reported after vaccination. Spike-specific TCR breadth was higher in Ad26.COV2.S recipients than in placebo recipients (P = 0.0014).

The treatment or condition tag for this specimen amounts to: around 19 received Ad26.COV2.S at low or high dose, single or two shots; about 5 received placebo; per-sample allocation not given. Repertoires of vaccine and placebo recipients were sequenced from samples collected on day 63 after the first injection. Cohort 1b enrolled fewer than 30 adults aged 18-55 years at a single site in Boston, USA, between 29 July and 7 August 2020. Ad26.COV2.S consisted of a replication-incompetent adenovirus type 26 vector by which a prefusion-stabilized SARS-CoV-2 spike protein from the original Wuhan strain was expressed. Deletion took 5 bases off V and 5 bases off J, with a span of 11 bases between the germline ends. Based on the germline V gene (reference sequence), the CDR1 and CDR2 sequences are SGHNT and YYREEE. The CDR3 holds 13 amino acids from the cysteine to the phenylalanine. Kept here is only the CDR3 DNA, which spans 39 bases and is read in frame from base 1.

This chain is built from TRBV5-4 and TRBJ2-1; TRBD2 is possibly the D segment (5 matching bases). This specimen consisted of peripheral blood, obtained in a trial of Ad26.COV2.S vaccine versus placebo. This receptor was obtained from a person between 18 and 59 years old who received the Ad26.COV2.S COVID-19 vaccine or a placebo. For the CDR3, the sequence is CASRLPGNNEQFF. The DNA reads as follows: TGTGCCAGCAGGCTACCGGGGAACAATGAGCAGTTCTTC.